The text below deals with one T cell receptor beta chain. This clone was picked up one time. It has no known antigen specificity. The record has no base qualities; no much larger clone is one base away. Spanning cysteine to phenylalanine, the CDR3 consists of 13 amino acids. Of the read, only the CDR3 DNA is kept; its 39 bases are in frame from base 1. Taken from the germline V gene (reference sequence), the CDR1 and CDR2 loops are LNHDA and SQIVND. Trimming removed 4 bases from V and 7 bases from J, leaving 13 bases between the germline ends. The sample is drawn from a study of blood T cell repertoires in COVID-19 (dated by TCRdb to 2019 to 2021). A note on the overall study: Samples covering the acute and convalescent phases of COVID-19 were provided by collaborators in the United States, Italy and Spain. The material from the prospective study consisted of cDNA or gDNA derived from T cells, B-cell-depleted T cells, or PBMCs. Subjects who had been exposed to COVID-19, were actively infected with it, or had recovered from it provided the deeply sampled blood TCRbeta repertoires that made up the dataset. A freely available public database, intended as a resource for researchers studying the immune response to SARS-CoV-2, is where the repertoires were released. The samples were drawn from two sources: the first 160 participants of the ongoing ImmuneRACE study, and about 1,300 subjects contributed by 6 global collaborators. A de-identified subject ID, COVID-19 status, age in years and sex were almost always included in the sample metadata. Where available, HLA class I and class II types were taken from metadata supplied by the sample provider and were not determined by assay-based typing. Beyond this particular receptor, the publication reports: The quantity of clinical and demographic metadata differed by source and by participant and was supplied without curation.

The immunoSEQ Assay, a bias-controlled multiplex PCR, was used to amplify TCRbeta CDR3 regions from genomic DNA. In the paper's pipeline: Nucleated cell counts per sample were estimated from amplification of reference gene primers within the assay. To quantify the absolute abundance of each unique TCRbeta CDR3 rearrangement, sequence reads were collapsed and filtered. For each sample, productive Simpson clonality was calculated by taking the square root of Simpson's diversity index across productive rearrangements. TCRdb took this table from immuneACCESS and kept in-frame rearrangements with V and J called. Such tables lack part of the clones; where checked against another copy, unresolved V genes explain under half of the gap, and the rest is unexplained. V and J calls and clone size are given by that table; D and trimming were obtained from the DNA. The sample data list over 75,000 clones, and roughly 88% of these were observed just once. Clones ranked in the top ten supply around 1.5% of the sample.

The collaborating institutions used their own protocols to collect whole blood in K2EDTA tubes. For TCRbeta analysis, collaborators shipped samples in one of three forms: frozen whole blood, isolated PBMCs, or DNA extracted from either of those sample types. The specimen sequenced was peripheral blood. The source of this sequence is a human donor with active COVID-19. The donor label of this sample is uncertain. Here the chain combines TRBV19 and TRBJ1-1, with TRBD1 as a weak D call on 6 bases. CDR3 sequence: CASSRTGQSEAFF. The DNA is TGTGCCAGTAGTAGAACAGGGCAGAGTGAAGCTTTCTTT.